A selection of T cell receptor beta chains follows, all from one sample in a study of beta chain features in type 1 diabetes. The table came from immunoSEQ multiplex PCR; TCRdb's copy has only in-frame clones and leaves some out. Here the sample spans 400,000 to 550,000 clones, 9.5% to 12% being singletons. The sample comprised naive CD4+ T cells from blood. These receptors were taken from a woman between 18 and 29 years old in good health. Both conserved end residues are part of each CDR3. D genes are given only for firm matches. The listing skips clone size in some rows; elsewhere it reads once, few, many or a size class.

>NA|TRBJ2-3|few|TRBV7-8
CASSPSPPRWDTQYF
TGTGCCAGCAGCCCCTCGCCCCCCCGGTGGGATACGCAGTATTTT
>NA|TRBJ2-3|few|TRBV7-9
CASSFEQLGDTQYF
TGTGCCAGCAGCTTTGAACAGCTGGGGGATACGCAGTATTTT
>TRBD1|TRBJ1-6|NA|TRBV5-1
CASSPDRNSPLHF
TGCGCCAGCAGCCCGGACAGGAATTCACCCCTCCACTTT
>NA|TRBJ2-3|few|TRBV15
CATRSGLNTQYF
TGTGCCACCAGGAGCGGACTAAATACGCAGTATTTT
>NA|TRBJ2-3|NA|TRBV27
CASSLYGRGADTQYF
TGTGCCAGCAGTTTATATGGCAGGGGAGCAGATACGCAGTATTTT
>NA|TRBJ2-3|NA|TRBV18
CASSPPGFTDTQYF
TGTGCCAGCTCACCACCGGGATTCACAGATACGCAGTATTTT
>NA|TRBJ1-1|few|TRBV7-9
CASSFAGDTEAFF
TGTGCCAGCAGCTTTGCAGGGGACACTGAAGCTTTCTTT
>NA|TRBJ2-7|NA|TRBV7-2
CASSLDPGVSYEQYF
TGTGCCAGCAGCTTAGACCCAGGGGTCTCCTACGAGCAGTACTTC
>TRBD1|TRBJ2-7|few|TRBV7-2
CASSLAQGGEQYF
TGTGCCAGCAGCTTAGCACAGGGGGGCGAGCAGTACTTC
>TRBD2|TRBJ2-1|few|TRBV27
CASSLRGSSSYNEQFF
TGTGCCAGCAGTTTGCGGGGGTCAAGCTCCTACAATGAGCAGTTCTTC
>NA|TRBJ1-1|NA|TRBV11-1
CASSNGRWTEAFF
TGTGCCAGCAGCAACGGAAGATGGACTGAAGCTTTCTTT
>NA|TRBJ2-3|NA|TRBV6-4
CASSIWTIVGTDTQYF
TGTGCCAGCAGTATTTGGACTATCGTTGGCACAGATACGCAGTATTTT
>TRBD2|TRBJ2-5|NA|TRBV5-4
CASSWLAGQETQYF
TGTGCCAGCAGTTGGCTAGCGGGACAAGAGACCCAGTACTTC
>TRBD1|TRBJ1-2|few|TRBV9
CASSLGQNYGYTF
TGTGCCAGCAGCTTGGGACAGAACTATGGCTACACCTTC
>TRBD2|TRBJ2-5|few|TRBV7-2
CASSLEGLAVIPKETQYF
TGTGCCAGCAGCTTAGAGGGCCTAGCGGTAATTCCAAAAGAGACCCAGTACTTC
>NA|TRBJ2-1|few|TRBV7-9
CASSLEVVAFF
TGTGCCAGCAGCTTAGAGGTAGTGGCGTTCTTC
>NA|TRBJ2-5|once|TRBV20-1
CSARGETQYF
TGCAGTGCTAGGGGAGAGACCCAGTACTTC
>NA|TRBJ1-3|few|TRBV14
CASGPREGNTIYF
TGTGCCAGCGGACCGAGGGAGGGAAACACCATATATTTT
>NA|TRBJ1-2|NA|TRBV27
CASSLRGIHGYTF
TGTGCCAGCAGTTTAAGGGGAATACATGGCTACACCTTC
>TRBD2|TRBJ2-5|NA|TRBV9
CASSPGLADQETQYF
TGTGCCAGCAGCCCCGGACTAGCGGATCAAGAGACCCAGTACTTC
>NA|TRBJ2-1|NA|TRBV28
CASSLPTSNEQFF
TGTGCCAGCAGTTTACCCACCTCTAATGAGCAGTTCTTC
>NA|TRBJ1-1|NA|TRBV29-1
CSAGRAMNTEAFF
TGCAGCGCCGGGAGGGCAATGAACACTGAAGCTTTCTTT
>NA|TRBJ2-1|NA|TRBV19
CASSILVADNEQFF
TGTGCCAGTAGTATCCTCGTAGCGGACAATGAGCAGTTCTTC
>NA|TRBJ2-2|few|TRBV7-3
CASSLTGRNTGELFF
TGTGCCAGCAGCCTCACAGGGCGAAATACCGGGGAGCTGTTTTTT
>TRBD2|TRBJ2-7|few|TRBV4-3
CASSQDSRTSGSYEQYF
TGCGCCAGCAGCCAAGACTCTCGGACTAGCGGGTCTTACGAGCAGTACTTC
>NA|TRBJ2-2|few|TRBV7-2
CASSLFGMANTGELFF
TGTGCCAGCAGCTTGTTCGGGATGGCGAACACCGGGGAGCTGTTTTTT
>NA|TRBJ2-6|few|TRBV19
CASSIGRISGANVLTF
TGTGCCAGTAGTATAGGACGGATCTCTGGGGCCAACGTCCTGACTTTC
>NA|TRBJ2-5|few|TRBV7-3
CASSFPGGTQYF
TGTGCCAGCAGCTTCCCGGGCGGGACCCAGTACTTC
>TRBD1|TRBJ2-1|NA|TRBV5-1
CASSRGQGGNEQFF
TGCGCCAGCTCCAGGGGACAGGGGGGCAATGAGCAGTTCTTC
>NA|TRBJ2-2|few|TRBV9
CASSVVSAANTGELFF
TGTGCCAGCAGCGTAGTGTCTGCCGCGAACACCGGGGAGCTGTTTTTT
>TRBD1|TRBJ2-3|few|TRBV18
CASTTGQGAIADTQYF
TGTGCCAGCACCACCGGACAGGGGGCTATAGCAGATACGCAGTATTTT
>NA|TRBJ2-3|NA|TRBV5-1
CASSLENTDTQYF
TGCGCCAGCAGCTTGGAAAACACAGATACGCAGTATTTT
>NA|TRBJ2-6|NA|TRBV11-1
CASSQRGGSGANVLTF
TGTGCCAGCAGCCAAAGAGGCGGCTCTGGGGCCAACGTCCTGACTTTC
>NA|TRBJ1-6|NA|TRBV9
CASRGDNNSPLHF
TGTGCCAGCAGGGGGGATAATAATTCACCCCTCCACTTT
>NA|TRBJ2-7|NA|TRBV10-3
CAISSQNYEQYF
TGTGCCATCAGCTCGCAGAACTACGAGCAGTACTTC
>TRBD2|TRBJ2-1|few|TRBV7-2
CASSLGSSGRWGNEQFF
TGTGCCAGCAGCTTAGGCTCTAGCGGGAGGTGGGGAAATGAGCAGTTCTTC
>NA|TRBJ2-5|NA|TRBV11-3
CASSLGRQETQYF
TGTGCCAGCAGCTTAGGACGGCAAGAGACCCAGTACTTC
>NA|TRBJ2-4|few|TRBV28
CASSLGPLLAKNIQYF
TGTGCCAGCAGTTTGGGGCCCTTACTAGCCAAAAACATTCAGTACTTC
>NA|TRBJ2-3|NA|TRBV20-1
CSASPRDTQYF
TGCAGTGCCAGCCCCCGGGATACGCAGTATTTT
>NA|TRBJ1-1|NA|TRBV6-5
CASGLRQRGTEAFF
TGTGCCAGCGGACTCCGGCAGCGCGGCACTGAAGCTTTCTTT
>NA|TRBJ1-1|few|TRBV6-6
CASMKAGTEAFF
TGTGCCAGCATGAAGGCGGGCACTGAAGCTTTCTTT